The 6 T cell receptor beta chains listed next were all sequenced from one sample in a study of cytomegalovirus exposure and HLA in healthy donors. The PCR contained 60 Vbeta and 13 Jbeta primers. Method: immunoSEQ multiplex PCR; TCRdb's copy keeps in-frame clones and lacks some. The data contain 120,000 or so clones, roughly 74% of them singletons. The sequencing input was PBMCs. The receptors shown here come from a woman aged 45-65 years in good health and CMV-seropositive.

This clone was seen a single time. This sequence joins TRBV18 and TRBJ1-4; D ambiguous. Trimming shortened V by 1 base and J by 8 bases, and 5 bases separated the two germline ends. There are 12 residues in the CDR3. The germline gives CDR1 KGHSH, CDR2 LQKENI. The CDR3 loop is CASSPRGEKLFF. The CDR3 DNA reads TGTGCCAGCTCACCACGAGGGGAAAAACTGTTTTTT.

The chain employs TRBV6-4 and TRBJ2-3; TRBD2 matches at 9 bases. Germline V lookup: CDR1 MRHNA, CDR2 SNTAGT. Trimming took 6 bases from V and 6 from J; bases not matched to a gene: 10. CDR3 length: 15 amino acids. CDR3 region: CASSPSAGGRDTQYF. CDR3 in DNA: TGTGCCAGCAGCCCCTCGGCGGGGGGGCGGGATACGCAGTATTTT.

This chain connects TRBV4-2 to TRBJ2-5; D is possibly TRBD1 (6 bases). This CDR3 has 16 amino acids. CDR1 LGHNA and CDR2 YNFKEQ come from the germline V gene. The V gene lost 2 bases and the J gene lost 5 bases, with 18 bases spanning the gap. In nucleotides, the CDR3 is TGTGCCAGCAGCCAACTAGCAGGGGATAAGGTGGAGACCCAGTACTTC. Its protein product is CASSQLAGDKVETQYF.

The chain employs TRBV7-2 and TRBJ1-4; D is ambiguous. Germline values: CDR1 SGHTA, CDR2 FQGNSA. The V end lost 5 bases, the J end lost 8 bases, and 15 bases lay between the germline ends. The CDR3 length is 14 residues. Written as DNA, the CDR3 is TGTGCCAGCAGCGGTAGAGGTTTTGTGGAAAAACTGTTTTTT. Amino acids: CASSGRGFVEKLFF.

The rearrangement joins TRBV23-1 to TRBJ1-2; no definite D call. TRBV23-1 belongs to the ORF category, with a function that is uncertain. Trimming cost V 10 bases and J 4 bases, with 10 bases left between them. The CDR3 extends over 11 amino acids. CDR3 coding DNA: TGCGCCACCCCACACAGCTATGGCTACACCTTC. As protein: CATPHSYGYTF.

The chain has TRBV5-4 and TRBJ1-2; 8 bases are a match to TRBD1. J lost 8 bases, V lost 0 bases, and 6 bases had no gene match. Looked up from germline, CDR1 is SGHNT and CDR2 is YYREEE (reference sequence). This CDR3 has 14 amino acids. Here the CDR3 DNA reads TGTGCCAGCAGCTTGGGGCAGGGGGCACGAGGCTACACCTTC. This gives the protein CASSLGQGARGYTF.